This entry is about one TCR beta chain. This sample stems from a study of shared clonotypes between healthy human individuals. The overall study: There were three CD4 naive, three CD4 memory, two CD8 naive and one CD8 memory plates per donor.

The CDR3 extends over 16 amino acids. The germline V gene encodes CDR1 SGHVS and CDR2 FQNEAQ. V was pared by 4 bases and J by 4 bases, with 10 bases of the junction left unmatched. Authors' data handling: Filtering differed for immunoSEQ, which gave only junction sequences without quality scores. Generated by immunoSEQ multiplex PCR, the TCRdb table keeps only in-frame clones and is missing some. V and J calls and clone size follow that table, whereas D and trimming were derived from the DNA. Of about 690,000 clones detected, 90% appear once; the ten largest clones hold 30% to 40%. HIV-negative, healthy adults without recent acute infections or vaccinations were the donors. Donors, without exception, were Caucasian adults residing in Nashville, Tennessee.

This TCR was sampled from a man aged 18 to 30 in good health. Some clones in this sample may be carry-over from other donors' samples. The rearrangement joins TRBV7-8 to TRBJ2-5; TRBD1 matches 9 bases. The specimen was memory CD8+ T cells from PBMCs. Subset of the sample: CD45RO+ cells pooled with CCR7-negative TemRA cells. CDR3 sequence (DNA): TGTGCCAGCAGCTATACAGGGGGCTACTTGAGAGAGACCCAGTACTTC. This codes for CASSYTGGYLRETQYF.